The present TCR beta chain was sequenced within a study of memory CD4+ T cells and cytomegalovirus serostatus (dated by TCRdb to between 2018 and 2020). The study in broad terms: A total of roughly 33 healthy Belgian adults, of whom 9 were CMV seropositive and roughly 25 were CMV seronegative, were included in the cohort. CD4+ memory TCRbeta repertoires of a Belgian cohort with known cytomegalovirus serostatus were sequenced in order to replicate a published TCR-based CMV serostatus classifier. What the work shows at the level of the full study, not this receptor alone: The results were interpreted as suggesting that the CMV-associated TCR signature is mostly present in the CD4+ memory repertoire. For CMV serostatus prediction, a median bootstrapped AUC of approximately 0.95 was reached with the original framework, and a median bootstrapped AUC of roughly 0.92 was reached with a US-trained random forest. Among the 150 to 200 previously reported CMV-associated TCRbeta sequences, roughly 68 showed up in the CD4+ memory repertoires, with each one found in between one and five individuals. The original-framework classifier achieved a median bootstrapped AUC of 0.95 with a 95% CI of 0.76-1.00 on the Belgian cohort. Unlike the original study, which covered naive and memory CD4+ and CD8+ populations, the Belgian study sequenced only CD4+CD45RO+ memory cells.

There are 17 amino acids in the CDR3, from cysteine to phenylalanine inclusive. CDR3 DNA only is kept here, 51 bases in frame from base 1. CDR1 MNHNS and CDR2 SASEGT are derived from the germline V gene. V is pared back by 3 bases and J by 5 bases, with 22 bases lying between the germline termini. Points on this clone: No antigen is known for it. No quality values exist for individual bases; no much larger clone is one base distant.

A FACSAria II was used to sort memory CD4+ T cells, defined as single viable CD3+CD4+CD8-CD45RO+ cells. CMV serostatus was determined using a Roche Elecsys assay that detects serum IgG against CMV pp150, pp28, p38 and p52. Once the samples were thawed, total CD4+ T cells were enriched through positive selection using CD4 magnetic microbeads. The samples came from a different study that was designed specifically to examine the CD4+ T cell memory repertoire. Peripheral blood mononuclear cells were isolated and cryopreserved following standard operating procedures; serum was stored at -80 °C. Staining used CD3-PerCP (BW264/56), CD4-APC (RPA-T4), CD45RO-PE (UCHT1) and CD8-Pacific Orange (3B5) antibodies, with Sytox blue excluding non-viable cells. Genomic DNA was extracted from sorted cells with the Quick-DNA Microprep Kit. Amplification of TCRbeta DNA was done with the immunoSEQ hsTCRbeta kit, following the protocol from the manufacturer. TCRbeta libraries were sequenced on an Illumina MiSeq instrument. Per the original workflow: Once out-of-frame sequences had been removed, approximately 2,000,000 distinct TCRbeta sequences were left, which works out to an average of about 71,000 per individual. Each individual was scored using the number of around 150 previously reported CMV-associated TCRbeta sequences that the individual carried and the total number of productive distinct TCRbeta sequences. A beta-binomial model was reimplemented in Python, and scikit-learn random forests with default parameters were trained on US cohort data. On the Belgian cohort, classifier performance was reported as the median AUC, along with percentile confidence intervals, across 10,000 bootstrap iterations. Imported from immuneACCESS, the table was reduced by TCRdb to in-frame sequences with V and J called. These copies leave out some clones; in studies compared against another copy, an unresolved V gene accounts for under half, and the cause of the remainder is not known. D and trimming come from the DNA, and the V and J calls and clone size come from that table. This sample holds fewer than 90,000 clones; 78% were observed only once. The ten largest clonotypes hold 2.5% to 3% of the sample.

In this chain, TRBV6-1 is recombined with TRBJ2-5; TRBD2 is a possible D gene, resting on 5 matching bases. The source is an adult in good health and CMV-seropositive. The specimen was memory CD4+ T cells from blood. The CDR3 protein sequence reads: CASSDRHWRRWGETQYF. The bases are TGTGCCAGCAGTGATAGGCACTGGAGGAGATGGGGTGAGACCCAGTACTTC.